The entry below gives a single T cell receptor (beta chain) sequence along with its context. This receptor's antigen is unknown. Base qualities are not provided; no much larger clone lies one nucleotide away. These data come from a study of T cells after yellow fever vaccination (dated by TCRdb to 2018 to 2020). Background for the entire study: Libraries from fractions with low cell numbers were prepared with the SMART-Seq v4 Ultra Low Input RNA kit. Two healthy male donors made up the cohort, one aged 18 to 29 years and the other aged 30 to 39 years. To follow T-cell clones before and after primary and booster YFV17D yellow fever vaccination, bulk TCR alpha and beta repertoires were sequenced over time. Blood was drawn at multiple timepoints before and after primary and secondary immunization, with bulk PBMC replicates and cell subsets isolated.

Sequencing was performed on an Illumina NovaSeq 6000. TCR cDNA was made using 5'RACE template switching, a step that added a universal primer site and unique molecular identifiers. Priming of cDNA synthesis was performed from both the TCR alpha and TCR beta constant segments. Library amplification used two PCR steps, and the second PCR step added sample barcodes and sequencing adapters. Libraries were sequenced on Illumina HiSeq 2500 (2x100 bp) or NovaSeq (2x150 bp). From the authors' description of their analysis: Demultiplexing of reads and collapsing into UMI consensus sequences were performed with MIGEC, and V(D)J alignment was carried out with MiXCR. Clonotypes responding to the vaccine were identified with edgeR on replicate PBMC samples, with the criteria of FDR below 0.01 and a log2 fold change above 5 up to day 15. Each bulk clonotype was labeled CD4 or CD8 based on which sequenced repertoire, CD4 or CD8, contained the clonotype at higher abundance. Clones were called with MiXCR by TCRdb after fastp trimmed the public reads at Q25, and only in-frame beta chains were retained. Entries that share a CDR3 protein sequence are merged under the most common genes and DNA. TCRdb's processing, not the study's, gives the V and J calls here. For this sample the table gives about 300,000 distinct CDR3 sequences, of which 3% to 4.5% were detected only once. The leading ten clones occupy roughly a quarter of the sample.

The CDR3 starts with the cysteine, ends with the phenylalanine, and has 15 residues. Only the CDR3 DNA stays, 45 bases, in frame from base 1. The germline V gene yields SGHTA for CDR1 and FQGNSA for CDR2. V trim: 3 bases; J trim: 2 bases; unmatched bases: 1. Reading the label with the study, this specimen's treatment or condition is: live attenuated yellow fever vaccine strain. At each blood-draw timepoint, two biological replicates of bulk PBMCs were obtained. PBMCs were isolated from peripheral blood using a standard Ficoll-Paque protocol. TriZol was used to extract RNA from bulk PBMCs, from CD4 and CD8 fractions, and from dextramer-positive and dextramer-negative fractions. What the work shows at the level of the full study, not this receptor alone: FACS-sorted repertoires could contain abundant contaminating clonotypes from the bulk population, so computational filtering was required. A small fraction of clonotypes appeared in both the CD4 and CD8 compartments, likely as a result of convergent recombination. Because only a couple of donors were included in the study, the extent to which the findings can be generalized is limited. Compared with the primary T-cell response, the secondary T-cell response was weaker but faster, peaking on day 5 rather than day 15. Most clones expanded after primary vaccination were re-detected after the booster (approximately 95% of CD4 and around nine tenths of CD8), suggesting broad memory maintenance.

The source is a man aged 18 to 30 who received the YFV17D yellow fever vaccine. Sequenced material: PBMCs, taken 5 days after the yellow fever booster vaccination. The rearrangement combines TRBV7-2 with TRBJ2-7; the junction holds 13 bases that match TRBD2. The CDR3 has the sequence CASSFGTSGTYEQYF. The DNA reads TGTGCCAGCAGCTTCGGGACTAGCGGGACCTACGAGCAGTACTTC.